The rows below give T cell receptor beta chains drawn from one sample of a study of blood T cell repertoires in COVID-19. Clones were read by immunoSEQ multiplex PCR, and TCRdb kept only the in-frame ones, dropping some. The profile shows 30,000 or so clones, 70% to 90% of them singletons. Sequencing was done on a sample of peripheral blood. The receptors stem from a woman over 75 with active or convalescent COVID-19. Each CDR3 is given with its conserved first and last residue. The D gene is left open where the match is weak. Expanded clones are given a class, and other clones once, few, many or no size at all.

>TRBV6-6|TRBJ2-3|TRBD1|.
TGTGCCAGCAGCCGACAGGGGATGGATACGCAGTATTTT
CASSRQGMDTQYF
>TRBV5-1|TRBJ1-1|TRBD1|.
TGCGCCAGCAGCCCTACCACAGGGGGGGAAACTGAAGCTTTCTTT
CASSPTTGGETEAFF
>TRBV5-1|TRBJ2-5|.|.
TGCGCCAGCAGCCAAGGACTAGCAGGGGGGCAAGAGACCCAGTACTTC
CASSQGLAGGQETQYF
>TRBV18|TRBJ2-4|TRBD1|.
TGTGCCAGCTCACCACCGGGGACGGGACAGGTTATCGGCATTCAGTACTTC
CASSPPGTGQVIGIQYF
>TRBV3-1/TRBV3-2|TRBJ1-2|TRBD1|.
TGTGCCAGCAGCTTCACAGGGGATGGCTACACCTTC
CASSFTGDGYTF
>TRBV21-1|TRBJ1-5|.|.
TGTGCCAGCACGGACAGAGGCAATCAGCCCCAGCATTTT
CASTDRGNQPQHF
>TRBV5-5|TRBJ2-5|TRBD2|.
TGTGCCAGCAGCTCATTAGCGGGGGGGCGGGAGACCCAGTACTTC
CASSSLAGGRETQYF
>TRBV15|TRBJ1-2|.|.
TGTGCCACCAGCAGAGATCCCATTGAAAGGGGGGGCTACACCTTC
CATSRDPIERGGYTF
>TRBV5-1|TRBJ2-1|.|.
TGCGCCAGCAGCTTGATGGGGCAGTTAAATGAGCAGTTCTTC
CASSLMGQLNEQFF
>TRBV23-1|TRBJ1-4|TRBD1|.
TGCGCCAGCAGTCTCGACGAGGTTCCTCGACAGGGGTTTTTTGAAAAACTGTTTTTT
CASSLDEVPRQGFFEKLFF
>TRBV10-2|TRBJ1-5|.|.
TGCGCCAGCAGTGAGTCGATCTTGGCGGGGAATCAGCCCCAGCATTTT
CASSESILAGNQPQHF
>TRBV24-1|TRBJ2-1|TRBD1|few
TGTGCCACCAGTGATCGACAGGGGGGAAATGAGCAGTTCTTC
CATSDRQGGNEQFF
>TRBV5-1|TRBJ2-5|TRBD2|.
TGCGCCAGCAGCTGGGGGTTACGGACTAGCGGGAGCCAGACCCAGTACTTC
CASSWGLRTSGSQTQYF
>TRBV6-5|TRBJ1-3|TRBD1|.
TGTGCCAGCAGTCCTACGACAGGGGTCGGAAACACCATATATTTT
CASSPTTGVGNTIYF
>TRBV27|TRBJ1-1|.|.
TGTGCCAGCAGCCCCGGGACTGAAGCTTTCTTT
CASSPGTEAFF
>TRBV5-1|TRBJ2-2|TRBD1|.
TGCGCCAGCAGCTTGGGCCAGGGGGACACCGGGGAGCTGTTTTTT
CASSLGQGDTGELFF
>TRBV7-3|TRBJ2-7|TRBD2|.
TGTGCCAGCAGCTTAAAATGGGATAGCGGGAGGGTCCTAAGGAACGAGCAGTACTTC
CASSLKWDSGRVLRNEQYF
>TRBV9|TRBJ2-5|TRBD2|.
TGTGCCAGCAGCGCCCGCCCTAGCGGGCAGGAGACCCAGTACTTC
CASSARPSGQETQYF
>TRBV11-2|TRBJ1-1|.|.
TGTGCCAGCAGCTTAGGGCTGAGGCGGTCAGTAGGGACAAACACTGAAGCTTTCTTT
CASSLGLRRSVGTNTEAFF
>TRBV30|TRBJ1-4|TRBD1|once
TGTGCCTGGAGGAGGTGGGCAGGGGGCAACCAGGCTGAAAAACTGTTTTTT
CAWRRWAGGNQAEKLFF
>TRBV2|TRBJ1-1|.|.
TGTGCCAGCAGTGAATCTGGGGCAGGTCCAAGGGGGACTGAAGCTTTCTTT
CASSESGAGPRGTEAFF
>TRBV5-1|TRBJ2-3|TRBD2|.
TGCGCCAGCAGCTTGGATGGGACTAGCGGTAGCACAGATACGCAGTATTTT
CASSLDGTSGSTDTQYF
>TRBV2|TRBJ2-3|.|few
TGTGCCAGCAGTGCCCAGACAGTCACAGATACGCAGTATTTT
CASSAQTVTDTQYF
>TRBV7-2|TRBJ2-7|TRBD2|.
TGTGCCAGCAGCGCCTGGACCGGGACTAACCTCTACGAGCAGTACTTC
CASSAWTGTNLYEQYF
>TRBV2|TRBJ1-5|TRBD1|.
TGTGCCAGCAGGGGGGACAGGGGAGGGAATCAGCCCCAGCATTTT
CASRGDRGGNQPQHF
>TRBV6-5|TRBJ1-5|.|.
TGTGCCACCAGGTCCAACTCAATTGGGCATCAGCCCCAGCATTTT
CATRSNSIGHQPQHF
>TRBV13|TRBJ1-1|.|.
TGTGCCAGCAGCTTAAGAGGGCAGGGGACGCCTTCAGCTTTCTTT
CASSLRGQGTPSAFF
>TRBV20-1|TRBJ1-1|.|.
TGCAGTGCTACGGAGGCTGAAGCTTTCTTT
CSATEAEAFF
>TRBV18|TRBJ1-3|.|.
TGTGCCAGCTCACCAAAGGACAGTAACTCTGGAAACACCATATATTTT
CASSPKDSNSGNTIYF
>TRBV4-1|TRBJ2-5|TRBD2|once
TGCGCCAGCAGCCGAACTTCGACTAGCGTGGAGACCCAGTACTTC
CASSRTSTSVETQYF
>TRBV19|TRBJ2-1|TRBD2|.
TGTGCCAGTAGTCCCCAACTAGCGGGGGGGCGGGATGAGCAGTTCTTC
CASSPQLAGGRDEQFF
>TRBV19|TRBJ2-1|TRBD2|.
TGTGCCAGTAGAGGGGCGGGAGGGACTAGCGGGAGGGCGAACTACAATGAGCAGTTCTTC
CASRGAGGTSGRANYNEQFF
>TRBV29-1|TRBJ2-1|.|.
TGCAGCGTTTCAGGAGGATACAATGAGCAGTTCTTC
CSVSGGYNEQFF
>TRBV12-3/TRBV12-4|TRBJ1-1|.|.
TGTGCCAGCAGTTTCAGATTGGACATTGAAGCTTTCTTT
CASSFRLDIEAFF
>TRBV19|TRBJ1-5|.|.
TGTGCCAGTAGTTCGGCAGGGCACCAGCCCCAGCATTTT
CASSSAGHQPQHF
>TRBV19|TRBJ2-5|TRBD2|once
TGTGCCGTTAGCGGGAGGGAGACCCAGTACTTC
CAVSGRETQYF
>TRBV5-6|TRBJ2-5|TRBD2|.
TGTGCCAGCAGCCGAAAAGGACTAGCCCAAGAGACCCAGTACTTC
CASSRKGLAQETQYF
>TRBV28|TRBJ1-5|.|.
TGTGCCAGCAGTTTAGGAGGGTCGAGGGATCAGCCCCAGCATTTT
CASSLGGSRDQPQHF
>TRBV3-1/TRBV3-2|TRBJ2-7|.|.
TGTGCCAGCAGCCAAAGGGGCGCCTACGAGCAGTACTTC
CASSQRGAYEQYF
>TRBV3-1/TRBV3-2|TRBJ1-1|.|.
TGTGCCAGCAGCCAATCGGGACAGAACACTGAAGCTTTCTTT
CASSQSGQNTEAFF
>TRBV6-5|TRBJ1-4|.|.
TGTGCCAGCAGTACGGACAGCGTCACACGTGGGACACTGTTTTTT
CASSTDSVTRGTLFF
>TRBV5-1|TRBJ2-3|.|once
TGCGCCAGCAGCTTGGGAGGGCAAGATACGCAGTATTTT
CASSLGGQDTQYF
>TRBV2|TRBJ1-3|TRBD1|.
TGTGCCAGCAGTCTGGACAGGCCTGGAAACACCATATATTTT
CASSLDRPGNTIYF
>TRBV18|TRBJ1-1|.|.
TGTGCCAGCTCACTAAATAGCCGGGTGAACACTGAAGCTTTCTTT
CASSLNSRVNTEAFF
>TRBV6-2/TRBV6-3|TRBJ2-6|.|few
TGTGCCAGCAGTTACCCGACTTTCGTCCTGACTTTC
CASSYPTFVLTF
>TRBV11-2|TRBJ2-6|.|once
TGTGCCAGCAGCCCCCTTAACTCTGGGGCCAACGTCCTGACTTTC
CASSPLNSGANVLTF
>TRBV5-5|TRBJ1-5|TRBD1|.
TGTGCCAGCAGCGCGGTGGGACAGGTCAATCAGCCCCAGCATTTT
CASSAVGQVNQPQHF
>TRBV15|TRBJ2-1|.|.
TGTGCCACCAGCAGAGGGAGCCGGGTTGAGCAGTTCTTC
CATSRGSRVEQFF
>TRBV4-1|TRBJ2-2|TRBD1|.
TGCGCCAGCAGCCCGTTCACAGGGGGCACGAACACCGGGGAGCTGTTTTTT
CASSPFTGGTNTGELFF
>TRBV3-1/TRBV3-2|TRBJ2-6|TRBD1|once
TGTGCCAGCAGCCAAGGGGACAGGGGAAGCTCTGGGGCCAACGTCCTGACTTTC
CASSQGDRGSSGANVLTF
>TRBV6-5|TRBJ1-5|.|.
TGTGCCACCGCCAGGGAACACCATAGCAATCAGCCCCAGCATTTT
CATAREHHSNQPQHF
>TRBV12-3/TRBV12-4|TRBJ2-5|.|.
TGTGCCAGCAGTCCTACCCCGGGGGAGACCCAGTACTTC
CASSPTPGETQYF
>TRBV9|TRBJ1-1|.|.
TGTGCCAGCCGCGTGGGGGGAACTGAAGCTTTCTTT
CASRVGGTEAFF